This T cell receptor (beta chain) was retrieved from a study of shared clonotypes between healthy human individuals. Study-wide findings and caveats: Only blood samples were collected, and tissue repertoires likely differ.

Details on this clone: No antigen is known for it. This CDR3 is also generated by other DNA sequences in the sample.

The CDR3 runs 14 residues. The germline CDR1 and CDR2 sequences are GTSNPN and SVGIG (reference sequence). The ends lost 0 bases at V and 2 bases at J; junction bases unmatched: 2. Produced via immunoSEQ multiplex PCR; TCRdb's table is partial and in-frame only. The sample includes a few million clones, 85% to 95% seen only once; the top ten take roughly 0.15%. Sample: naive CD4+ T cells sorted from blood. Subset meaning: CD45RA+ positively selected. The chain uses TRBV30 and TRBJ2-3, with TRBD1 matching over 7 bases. This TCR came from a man aged 18 to 29 in good health. The CDR3 sequence: CAWSVGGSTDTQYF. The DNA of the CDR3 is TGTGCCTGGAGTGTAGGGGGCTCCACAGATACGCAGTATTTT.